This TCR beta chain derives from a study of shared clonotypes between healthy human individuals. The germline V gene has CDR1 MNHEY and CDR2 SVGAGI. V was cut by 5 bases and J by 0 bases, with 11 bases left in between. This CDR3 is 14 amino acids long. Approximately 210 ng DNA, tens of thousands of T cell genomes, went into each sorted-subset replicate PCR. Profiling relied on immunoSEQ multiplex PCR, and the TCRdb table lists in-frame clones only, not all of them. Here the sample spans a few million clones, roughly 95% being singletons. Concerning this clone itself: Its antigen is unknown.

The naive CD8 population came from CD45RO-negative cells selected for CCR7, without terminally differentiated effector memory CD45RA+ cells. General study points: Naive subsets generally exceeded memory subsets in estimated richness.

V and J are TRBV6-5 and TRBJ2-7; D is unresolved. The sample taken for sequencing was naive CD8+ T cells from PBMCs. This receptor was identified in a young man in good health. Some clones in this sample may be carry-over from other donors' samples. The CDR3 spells CASSQGRTSYEQYF. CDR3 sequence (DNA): TGTGCCAGCAGTCAAGGACGGACCTCCTACGAGCAGTACTTC.